This T cell receptor (beta chain) was sequenced for a study of cytomegalovirus exposure and HLA in healthy donors. The CDR3 is 14 amino acids. Trimming cost V 4 bases and J 5 bases; bases outside gene matches: 7. Germline values: CDR1 LGHNA, CDR2 YNFKEQ. Use of 60 Vbeta and 13 Jbeta primers characterized the PCR. The table came from immunoSEQ multiplex PCR; TCRdb's copy has only in-frame clones and leaves some out. The table records approximately 140,000 clones, under 85% of them present only once. Sequencing was performed on PBMCs. This chain connects TRBV4-2 to TRBJ2-7; 8 positions match TRBD2. This receptor was obtained from a boy aged 5 to 17 in good health and CMV-seronegative. The DNA of the CDR3 is TGTGCCAGCAGCCCCAAGAAAGCGGGGGACGAGCAGTACTTC. As protein: CASSPKKAGDEQYF.